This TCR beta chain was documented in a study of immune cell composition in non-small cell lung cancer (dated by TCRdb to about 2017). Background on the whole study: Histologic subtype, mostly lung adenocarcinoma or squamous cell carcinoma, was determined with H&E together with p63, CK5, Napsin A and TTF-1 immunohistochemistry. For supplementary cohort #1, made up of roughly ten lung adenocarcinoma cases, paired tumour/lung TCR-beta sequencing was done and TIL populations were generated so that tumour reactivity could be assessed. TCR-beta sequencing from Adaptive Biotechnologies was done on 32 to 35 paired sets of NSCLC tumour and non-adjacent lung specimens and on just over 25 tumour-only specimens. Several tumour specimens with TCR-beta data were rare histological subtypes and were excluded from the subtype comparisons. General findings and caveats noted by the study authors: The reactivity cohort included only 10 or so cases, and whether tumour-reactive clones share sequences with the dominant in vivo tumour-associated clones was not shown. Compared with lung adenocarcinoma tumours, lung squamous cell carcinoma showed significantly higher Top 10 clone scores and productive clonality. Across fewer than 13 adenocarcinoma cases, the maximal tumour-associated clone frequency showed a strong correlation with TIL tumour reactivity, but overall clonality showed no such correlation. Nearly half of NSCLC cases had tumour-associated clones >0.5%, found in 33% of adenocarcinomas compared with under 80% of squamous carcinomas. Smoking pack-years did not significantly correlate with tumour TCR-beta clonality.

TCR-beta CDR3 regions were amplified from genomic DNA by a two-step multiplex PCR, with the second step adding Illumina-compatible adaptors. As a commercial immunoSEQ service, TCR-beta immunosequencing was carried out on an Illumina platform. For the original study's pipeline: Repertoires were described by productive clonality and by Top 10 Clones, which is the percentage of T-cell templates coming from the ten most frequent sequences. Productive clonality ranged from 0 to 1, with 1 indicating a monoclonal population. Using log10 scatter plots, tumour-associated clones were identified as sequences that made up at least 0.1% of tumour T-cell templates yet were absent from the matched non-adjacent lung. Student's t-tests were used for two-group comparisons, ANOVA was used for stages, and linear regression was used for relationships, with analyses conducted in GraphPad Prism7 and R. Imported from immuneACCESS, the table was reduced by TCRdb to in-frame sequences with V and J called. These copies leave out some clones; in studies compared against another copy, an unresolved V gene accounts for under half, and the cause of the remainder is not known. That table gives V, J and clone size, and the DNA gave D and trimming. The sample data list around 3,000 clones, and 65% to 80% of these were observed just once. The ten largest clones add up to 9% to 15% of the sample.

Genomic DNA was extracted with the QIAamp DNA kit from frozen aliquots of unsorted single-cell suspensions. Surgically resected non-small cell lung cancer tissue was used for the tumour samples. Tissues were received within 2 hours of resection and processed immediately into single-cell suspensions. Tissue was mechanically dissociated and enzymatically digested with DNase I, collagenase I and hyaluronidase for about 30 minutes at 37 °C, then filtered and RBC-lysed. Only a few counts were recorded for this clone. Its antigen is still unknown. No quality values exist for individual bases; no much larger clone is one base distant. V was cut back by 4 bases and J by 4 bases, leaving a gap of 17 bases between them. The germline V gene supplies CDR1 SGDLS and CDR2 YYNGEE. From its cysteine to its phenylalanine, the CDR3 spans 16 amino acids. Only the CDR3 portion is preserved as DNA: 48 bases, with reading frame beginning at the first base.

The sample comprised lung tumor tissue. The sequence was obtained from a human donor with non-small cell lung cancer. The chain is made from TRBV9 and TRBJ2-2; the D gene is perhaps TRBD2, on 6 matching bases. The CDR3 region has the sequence CASSKGHGGSTGELFF. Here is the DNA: TGTGCCAGCAGCAAAGGGCACGGGGGAAGCACCGGGGAGCTGTTTTTT. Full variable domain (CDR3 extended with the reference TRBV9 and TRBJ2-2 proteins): DSGVTQTPKHLITATGQRVTLRCSPRSGDLSVYWYQQSLDQGLQFLIQYYNGEERAKGNILERFSAQQFPDLHSELNLSSLELGDSALYFCASSKGHGGSTGELFFGEGSRLTVL.